The entry below describes one TCR beta chain. Its antigen is still unknown. Per-base qualities were not stored, and no clone one base away is much larger. The sample comes from a study of shared clonotypes between healthy human individuals (TCRdb year 2020). For the study in its entirety: The cohort comprised a couple of women and a few men aged 18 to 49 years. Per donor, leukapheresis produced somewhere between about 0.8 and 9 billion PBMCs. The study deeply sequenced blood TCR repertoires of about five healthy adults to estimate repertoire size and the extent of clonotype sharing between individuals. To increase sequencing depth and limit assay-specific biases, TCR repertoire library preparation and sequencing were carried out by different laboratories using diverse techniques. For each donor, CD4 naive and CD4 memory were each run on three plates, CD8 naive on two plates, and CD8 memory on one plate. What the work shows at the level of the full study, not this receptor alone: Because the study included only a small number of donors, the genetic and exposure-history diversity represented was limited. Based on pairwise subsampling, the degree of clonotype sharing among donors was expected to be affected by sequencing depth. Estimated clonotype richness was generally larger for naive than for memory subsets. Even with the large sequencing depth, rarefaction of the sorted-subset datasets indicated that sequencing was incomplete. Only blood was sampled, and tissue TCR repertoires likely differ from those in blood. Compared with non-shared clonotypes, the clonotypes found in all four sorted-subset donors had higher generation probabilities. Across a handful of donors, approximately 4.9% of naive CD4, roughly 3.8% of naive CD8, under 2.5% of memory CD4, and over 0.35% of memory CD8 clonotypes were shared.

The CDR3 covers 13 residues, taking in both the cysteine and the phenylalanine. The CDR3 DNA has 39 bases and is translated from base 1. In the germline V gene, CDR1 corresponds to MNHNS and CDR2 to SASEGT. V is pared back by 8 bases and J by 2 bases, with 11 bases lying between the germline termini. Using the deep immunoSEQ assay, TCR CDR3 regions were amplified from genomic DNA by multiplex PCR. Extracted genomic DNA from each cell subset was distributed evenly across all wells of several immunoSEQ 96-well plates, and each plate was treated as a replicate. For sorted subsets, each replicate PCR was loaded with 200 ng genomic DNA, equivalent to about 30,000 T cell genomes. Purified libraries were measured with a Qubit 3.0 fluorometer, size-checked on a Bioanalyzer 2100, and measured again with the KAPA Library Quantification kit. A separate single-read 150-cycle Illumina NextSeq 550 flow cell was used to sequence each immunoSEQ 96-well plate. Under the source paper's analysis protocol: Because only junctional sequences without quality scores were contained in the immunoSEQ output, filtering matching that applied to full-length reads could not be performed. To assign V/J genes and CDR3, sequences were annotated against IMGT germline references using PyIR, a Python wrapper for IgBLAST v1.9. Reads were removed for weak V/J assignments (E-value above 1e-6), missing CDR3, stop codons, out-of-frame junctions, or ambiguous translated residues. V3J clonotypes were defined by identical inferred V gene, J gene, and CDR3 amino acid sequence. Percentage overlap between repertoires was calculated by dividing the number of shared unique clonotypes by the size of the smaller repertoire. Richness of each repertoire was evaluated using RTK rarefaction, the Chao1 estimator, and Recon v2.1 estimates of unobserved clonotypes. Generation probabilities were computed with OLGA for all TCRbeta clonotypes obtained by the gDNA method from a handful of donors. Here the immuneACCESS table is served through TCRdb, limited to in-frame sequences with V and J called. Missing clones are a known gap in these copies; in checked studies unresolved V genes cover under half, and the rest lacks a known reason. D and trimming come from the DNA, and the V and J calls and clone size come from that table. Present in this sample are about 2.4 million clones, approximately 93% of which were seen just once. 0.36% of the sample is in the top ten clones.

The donors were healthy, HIV-negative adults with no recently reported acute infections or vaccinations. Every donor was a Caucasian adult living in Nashville, Tennessee, USA. CD4+ T cells were enriched through magnetic negative selection, after which naive cells were positively selected on CD45RA and the remaining negative fraction served as the memory subset. Blood was collected by leukapheresis, and PBMCs were isolated by Ficoll-Histopaque density gradient centrifugation and then cryopreserved in liquid nitrogen vapor phase. Purity and quantity of every magnetically sorted T cell population were checked by analytical flow cytometry. Genomic DNA was isolated from each sorted fraction and quantified by UV absorbance on a Nanodrop 2000c.

What was sequenced was naive CD4+ T cells from PBMCs. The cell subset or site label for this specimen denotes: CD45RA+ positively selected. This TCR was recovered from a man aged 18 to 29 in good health. Some clones in this sample may be carry-over from other donors' samples. The receptor chain draws on TRBV6-1 and TRBJ2-3; no D gene can be assigned with confidence. The CDR3 region: CASGLEHTDTQYF. The DNA is as follows: TGTGCCAGCGGGCTAGAACACACAGATACGCAGTATTTT.